A single sample is the source of the 10 T cell receptor beta chains below, sequenced in a study of post-analysis software for immune sequencing data. These receptors' antigens are unknown. Findings and caveats of the study: Patients carried roughly 5 TRBV segments more frequently than controls did, and TRBV5-6, TRBV5-1 and TRBV20-1 were among them.

The TCR beta cDNA libraries carried unique molecular identifiers. Each CDR3 protein is one row after TCRdb ran MiXCR on the PCR reads. There are about 770,000 distinct CDR3 sequences in the sample; about 43% occur only once, and 4.9% lies in the top ten. Specimen: blood. These receptors were obtained from a girl aged 5-17 years with multiple sclerosis.

The V and J genes are TRBV12-3 or TRBV12-4 and TRBJ1-2; no reliable D call. The V and J ends lost 6 bases and 1 base respectively, with 12 bases between them. The CDR3 loop spans 14 amino acids. In DNA, the CDR3 is TGTGCCAGCAGCCTGTCTCAAGATAACTATGGCTACACCTTC. This translates into CASSLSQDNYGYTF.

The chain combines TRBV10-3 with TRBJ2-5, with TRBD2 identical over 7 bases. The J call is doubtful: the DNA matches TRBJ2-7 better. Germline V CDR1 and CDR2: ENHRY, SYGVKD. The CDR3 is made up of 15 amino acids. CDR3 DNA sequence: TGTGCCATCAGTCGCTCCCGCGGGAGATCCTACGAGCAGTACTTC. As protein: CAISRSRGRSYEQYF.

This clonotype has a handful of counts. V gene TRBV20-1 combines with J gene TRBJ1-4; no clear D gene. V dropped 1 base and J dropped 8 bases, with 17 bases sitting between them. The germline V gene has CDR1 DFQATT and CDR2 SNEGSKA (reference sequence). The CDR3 is 15 residues long. CDR3 amino acids: CSARAPGNNEEKLFF. Here the CDR3 DNA reads TGCAGTGCTAGAGCGCCGGGAAACAACGAAGAAAAACTGTTTTTT.

This chain uses TRBV7-3 with TRBJ2-3; TRBD2 is a possible D gene (5 bases). The V end was cut by 4 bases, the J end by 0 bases, with 14 bases between. The germline V gene encodes CDR1 SGHTA and CDR2 FQGTGA. The CDR3 length is 16 residues. The CDR3 region has the DNA TGTGCCAGCAGCTCCGGTCTTAGAGGGAGCACAGATACGCAGTATTTT. This codes for CASSSGLRGSTDTQYF.

A few counts support this clonotype. V is TRBV10-3 and J is TRBJ2-5; tentative D call: TRBD2 (5 bases). Trimming removed 10 bases at V and 4 bases at J, with 16 bases between. Germline CDR1 is ENHRY and CDR2 is SYGVKD. CDR3 length: 13 amino acids. The CDR3 loop is CATGDYLTETQYF. As DNA, the CDR3 is TGTGCCACCGGGGATTACCTGACAGAGACCCAGTACTTC.

This clonotype was observed a few times. The genes are TRBV29-1 and TRBJ1-2, with TRBD1 matching 7 bases. J lost 7 bases, V lost 7 bases, and 12 bases had no gene match. The CDR3 length is 13 residues. Germline lookup yields CDR1 SQVTM and CDR2 ANQGSEA. The CDR3 sequence is CSALTGQSSGYTF. CDR3 nucleotides: TGCAGCGCACTCACGGGACAGAGTAGTGGCTACACCTTC.

The chain carries TRBV6-1 and TRBJ2-6; D is perhaps TRBD2 (5 bases). Germline CDR1 reads MNHNS; CDR2 reads SASEGT. The CDR3 is 16 amino acids. Trimming cost V 6 bases and J 1 base, with 13 bases left between them. The CDR3 coding sequence is TGTGCCAGCAGCCAGGCGGGTACTTCTGGGGCCAACGTCCTGACTTTC. Its protein product is CASSQAGTSGANVLTF.

This chain links TRBV20-1 with TRBJ1-5, with 7 nucleotides matching TRBD1. Germline CDR1 is DFQATT and CDR2 is SNEGSKA (reference sequence). Trimming at V came to 4 bases and at J to 0 bases, leaving 12 bases not matched to a gene. This CDR3 contains 17 residues. CDR3 loop: CSANPTSGGSSNQPQHF. The CDR3 nucleotides read TGCAGTGCTAACCCAACTTCAGGGGGTAGTAGCAATCAGCCCCAGCATTTT.

This sequence joins TRBV5-5 and TRBJ2-6; D may be TRBD1 (6 bases). V shed 4 bases and J shed 0 bases, with 14 bases lying between them. The CDR3 is 17 residues long. Germline V gene data show CDR1 as SGHKS and CDR2 as YYEKEE (reference sequence). DNA for the CDR3: TGTGCCAGCAGCCTAGGACAGCTACCCTCTGGGGCCAACGTCCTGACTTTC. It yields the protein CASSLGQLPSGANVLTF.

This clonotype was counted many times. This chain connects TRBV5-6 to TRBJ2-7; the match to TRBD2 covers 9 bases. V lost 3 bases, J lost 6 bases, and 7 bases stayed unmatched. This CDR3 has 14 residues. Germline loops: CDR1 SGHDT, CDR2 YYEEEE. The CDR3 protein is CASSYPGLASEQYF. CDR3 nucleotide sequence: TGTGCCAGCAGCTATCCGGGACTAGCCTCCGAGCAGTACTTC.